These 32 T cell receptor beta chains came from one sample sequenced in a study of blood T cell repertoires in COVID-19. Only in-frame clones appear in the TCRdb table, and some are missing; sequencing was by immunoSEQ multiplex PCR. The table has around 250,000 clones, around 84% seen once. The source material was peripheral blood. The receptor source for this set is a woman in her thirties or forties who had recovered from COVID-19.

The count of this clone is one. CDR3 sequence: CASSLEGGGSTDTQYF. CDR3 in DNA: TGTGCCAGCAGCTTAGAGGGCGGCGGGAGCACAGATACGCAGTATTTT. This chain links TRBV11-3 with TRBJ2-3, with TRBD2 as a possible D gene (5 bases). V lost 0 bases and J 0 bases, leaving 10 bases between the germline ends. This CDR3 is built from 16 residues. CDR1 and CDR2 from the germline V gene are SGHNT and YENEEA. The variable domain in full, with the rest retrieved from reference TRBV11-3 and TRBJ2-3, is EAGVVQSPRYKIIEKKQPVAFWCNPISGHNTLYWYLQNLGQGPELLIRYENEEAVDDSQLPKDRFSAERLKGVDSTLKIQPAELGDSAVYLCASSLEGGGSTDTQYFGPGTRLTVL.

The V call is TRBV6-4, the J call TRBJ2-2; possible D gene TRBD2, 5 bases. From germline, CDR1 is MRHNA and CDR2 SNTAGT. V shed 7 bases and J shed 3 bases, with 15 bases lying between them. The CDR3 has 15 residues. In nucleotides, the CDR3 is TGTGCCAGCAAAGAGGAGGACGGGGACACCGGGGAGCTGTTTTTT. Its protein product is CASKEEDGDTGELFF.

This clone has a handful of counts. The chain has TRBV4-1 and TRBJ2-2, with 12 bases that match TRBD1. The CDR3 length is 17 residues. Germline V gene sequence: CDR1 MGHRA, CDR2 YSYEKL. Trimming at V came to 4 bases and at J to 6 bases, leaving 9 bases not matched to a gene. The CDR3 reads CASSPSGTGGISGELFF. For the CDR3, the DNA is TGCGCCAGCAGCCCTTCGGGGACAGGGGGCATCTCCGGGGAGCTGTTTTTT.

This chain connects TRBV20-1 to TRBJ2-7, with D possibly TRBD2 on 5 matching bases. Trimming left V 0 bases short and J 6 bases short, with 6 bases between. The germline V gene has CDR1 DFQATT and CDR2 SNEGSKA (reference sequence). The CDR3 is made up of 11 amino acids. The CDR3 DNA reads TGCAGTGCTAGAGATGGGAGCGAGCAGTACTTC. It specifies CSARDGSEQYF.

The chain links TRBV11-2 to TRBJ1-1; the match to TRBD1 covers 11 bases. Germline V CDR1 and CDR2: SGHAT, FQNNGV. The J segment lost 3 bases and the V segment lost 5 bases, leaving 5 bases of the junction unmatched. The CDR3 is made up of 15 amino acids. CDR3 sequence reads: CASSGDRGYDTEAFF. For the CDR3, the DNA is TGTGCCAGCAGCGGGGACAGGGGGTATGACACTGAAGCTTTCTTT.

The chain uses TRBV5-1 and TRBJ2-5, with a tentative D call TRBD1 (6 bases). Trimming removed 0 bases from V and 5 bases from J, with 17 bases in between. This CDR3 has 16 amino acids. Germline V gene lookup returns CDR1 SGHRS and CDR2 YFSETQ. The CDR3 loop is CASSLGDTTGGETQYF. The CDR3 DNA is TGCGCCAGCAGCTTGGGGGACACGACGGGCGGGGAGACCCAGTACTTC.

The CDR3 sequence is CASSSQTPNTEAFF. The CDR3 DNA reads as TGTGCCAGCAGTTCCCAGACACCGAACACTGAAGCTTTCTTT. The chain couples TRBV27 to TRBJ1-1, with D hard to call. Between the trimmed V and J ends, which lost 4 bases and 1 base, there was a span of 10 bases. Looked up from germline, CDR1 is MNHEY and CDR2 is SMNVEV (reference sequence). This CDR3 contains 14 residues.

The gene calls are TRBV6-5 and TRBJ2-2, with 11 nucleotides matching TRBD2. Germline V gene lookup returns CDR1 MNHEY and CDR2 SVGAGI. V lost 2 bases to trimming and J lost 6 bases; unmatched junction nucleotides: 5. The CDR3 loop spans 16 amino acids. Here the CDR3 DNA reads TGTGCCAGCAGTTACAGGGGACTAGCGGCTGCCGGGGAGCTGTTTTTT. Translation: CASSYRGLAAAGELFF.

This clone was seen only once. The genes are TRBV2 and TRBJ2-5; 9 bases agree with TRBD1. V dropped 7 bases and J dropped 0; count of bases not matched to a gene: 3. This CDR3 spans 14 amino acids. Germline-derived CDR1 and CDR2 are SNHLY and FYNNEI. DNA for the CDR3: TGTGCCAGCAACAGGGGGCTAAACCAAGAGACCCAGTACTTC. Translation gives CASNRGLNQETQYF.

The chain carries TRBV9 and TRBJ2-1, with D perhaps matching TRBD2 (6 bases). V dropped 7 bases and J dropped 0 bases, with 11 bases sitting between them. This CDR3 has 14 residues. Germline CDR1 and CDR2: SGDLS and YYNGEE. Written as DNA, the CDR3 is TGTGCCAGCGGACGGGGGAACTCCTACAATGAGCAGTTCTTC. Translation: CASGRGNSYNEQFF.

The V gene is TRBV2, the J gene TRBJ2-6; D might be TRBD1 (5 bases). V lost 7 bases and J 1 base, leaving 14 bases between the germline ends. The germline gives CDR1 SNHLY, CDR2 FYNNEI. This CDR3 has 16 residues. The CDR3 reads CASKKTGSSGANVLTF. The CDR3 DNA reads as TGTGCCAGCAAGAAAACAGGTTCATCTGGGGCCAACGTCCTGACTTTC.

The chain recombines TRBV5-1 with TRBJ2-5; weak D call: TRBD2 (6 bases). This CDR3 is built from 15 residues. Germline assignment: CDR1 SGHRS and CDR2 YFSETQ. V was shortened by 5 bases and J by 5 bases, with 19 bases between the two germline ends. CDR3 sequence: CASRGTSLTLETQYF. As DNA, the CDR3 is TGCGCCAGCAGGGGGACTTCCTTAACCTTGGAGACCCAGTACTTC. The full variable domain, rest sourced from reference TRBV5-1 and TRBJ2-5, is KAGVTQTPRYLIKTRGQQVTLSCSPISGHRSVSWYQQTPGQGLQFLFEYFSETQRNKGNFPGRFSGRQFSNSRSEMNVSTLELGDSALYLCASRGTSLTLETQYFGPGTRLLVL.

On this clone: The sample has other DNA sequences that encode this CDR3 too. The chain carries TRBV19 and TRBJ1-5; the D is unclear. Per the germline V gene, CDR1 is LNHDA and CDR2 is SQIVND (reference sequence). The CDR3 covers 14 residues. V dropped 3 bases and J dropped 3 bases, with 9 bases sitting between them. The CDR3 coding sequence is TGTGCCAGTAGTATTGGGCCCAACAATCAGCCCCAGCATTTT. Its translation is CASSIGPNNQPQHF.

This clone was recorded a few times. This chain uses TRBV11-2 with TRBJ1-6, with D possibly matching TRBD1 (5 bases). In germline, CDR1 is SGHAT, CDR2 FQNNGV. Trimming pared 6 bases from V and 9 bases from J, leaving 27 bases between. This CDR3 has 18 residues. The DNA of the CDR3 is TGTGCCAGCAGGTCTTTAGGTCCAGGGCCTCTCCCTCCTTCACCCCTCCACTTT. This encodes CASRSLGPGPLPPSPLHF.

V gene TRBV2 combines with J gene TRBJ1-5; 10 bases fit TRBD1. Germline values: CDR1 SNHLY, CDR2 FYNNEI. The CDR3 is made up of 16 amino acids. The J segment lost 6 bases and the V segment lost 6 bases, leaving 11 bases of the junction unmatched. CDR3 sequence: CASSAGTGVGGQPQHF. The CDR3 region has the DNA TGTGCCAGCAGCGCCGGGACAGGGGTTGGAGGTCAGCCCCAGCATTTT.

This clone was seen only once. The chain couples TRBV12-3 or TRBV12-4 to TRBJ2-5; a possible D gene is TRBD1 (6 bases). CDR3 length: 13 amino acids. V was clipped by 3 bases and J by 5 bases, with 10 bases between them. CDR3: CASSFAGVETQYF. The CDR3 region has the DNA TGTGCCAGCAGTTTCGCAGGGGTGGAGACCCAGTACTTC.

A note on this clone: This sample also contains other DNA sequences that code for the same CDR3. V usage is TRBV28 and J usage is TRBJ1-4, with TRBD1 matching 9 bases. J lost 7 bases, V lost 5 bases, and 5 bases had no gene match. The germline gives CDR1 MDHEN, CDR2 SYDVKM. The CDR3 runs 14 residues. As DNA, the CDR3 is TGTGCCAGCAGTCTGGACAGGGGCCGTGAAAAACTGTTTTTT. Its translation is CASSLDRGREKLFF.

The chain couples TRBV20-1 to TRBJ2-7; weak D call: TRBD2 (7 bases). Germline V CDR1 and CDR2: DFQATT, SNEGSKA (reference sequence). Trimming took 6 bases from V and 8 from J, leaving 14 bases between them. The CDR3 is made up of 11 amino acids. CDR3 loop: CSAPLGGQQYF. CDR3 sequence (DNA): TGCAGTGCCCCTTTGGGGGGGCAGCAGTACTTC.

The V gene is TRBV7-8, the J gene TRBJ1-1; D might be TRBD1 (6 bases). Germline V CDR1 and CDR2: SGHVS, FQNEAQ. This CDR3 spans 14 amino acids. The germline V and J ends were trimmed by 4 bases and 4 bases, with 13 bases remaining between them. CDR3 bases: TGTGCCAGCAGCTCCACAGGGACGTTCACTGAAGCTTTCTTT. This gives the protein CASSSTGTFTEAFF.

This clone was seen only a few times. The rearrangement joins TRBV7-9 to TRBJ1-6; weak D call: TRBD1 (5 bases). Trimming took off 5 bases at V and 0 bases at J, with 14 bases between the two ends. Germline values: CDR1 SEHNR, CDR2 FQNEAQ (reference sequence). The CDR3 covers 17 residues. CDR3 residues: CASSRQYQSSYNSPLHF. The CDR3 DNA follows: TGTGCCAGCAGCCGACAGTATCAGAGCTCCTATAATTCACCCCTCCACTTT. Based on the CDR3 plus reference TRBV7-9 and TRBJ1-6, the full variable domain is DTGVSQNPRHKITKRGQNVTFRCDPISEHNRLYWYRQTLGQGPEFLTYFQNEAQLEKSRLLSDRFSAERPKGSFSTLEIQRTEQGDSAMYLCASSRQYQSSYNSPLHFGNGTRLTVT.

This chain uses TRBV14 with TRBJ1-2; possibly TRBD1 for D (5 bases). Trimming cost V 1 base and J 4 bases, with 7 bases left between them. The CDR3 runs to 13 residues. Germline assignment: CDR1 SGHDN and CDR2 FVKESK. The CDR3 coding sequence is TGTGCCAGCAGCCAAGCCAGGGCCTATGGCTACACCTTC. Amino acids: CASSQARAYGYTF.

This chain links TRBV15 with TRBJ2-3; weak D call: TRBD1 (6 bases). The CDR3 extends over 16 amino acids. The V and J ends lost 1 base and 4 bases respectively, with 15 bases between them. CDR1 is LNHNV and CDR2 is YYDKDF in the germline V gene (reference sequence). CDR3 region: CATSRASRGSADTQYF. Here the CDR3 DNA reads TGTGCCACCAGCAGAGCTTCCAGGGGTAGCGCAGATACGCAGTATTTT.

The V and J genes are TRBV5-5 and TRBJ2-5; D gene uncertain. V lost 4 bases to trimming and J lost 0 bases, with 10 bases between them. This CDR3 spans 14 amino acids. Germline loops: CDR1 SGHKS, CDR2 YYEKEE (reference sequence). This CDR3 is CASSPESYQETQYF. CDR3 DNA sequence: TGTGCCAGCAGCCCCGAGTCCTACCAAGAGACCCAGTACTTC. The full variable domain, with the rest looked up from reference TRBV5-5 and TRBJ2-5, is DAGVTQSPTHLIKTRGQQVTLRCSPISGHKSVSWYQQVLGQGPQFIFQYYEKEERGRGNFPDRFSARQFPNYSSELNVNALLLGDSALYLCASSPESYQETQYFGPGTRLLVL.

The gene calls are TRBV5-5 and TRBJ2-5; D is perhaps TRBD2 (5 bases). Germline V gives CDR1 SGHKS, CDR2 YYEKEE (reference sequence). The CDR3 contains 13 residues. V was pared by 1 base and J by 5 bases, with 9 bases between. Here the CDR3 DNA reads TGTGCCAGCAGCTTGAGCAGGAGGGAGACCCAGTACTTC. Translating gives CASSLSRRETQYF.

This chain links TRBV5-1 with TRBJ1-6; D possibly corresponds to TRBD1 (5 bases). Per the germline V gene, CDR1 is SGHRS and CDR2 is YFSETQ. With 3 bases removed from V and 9 bases from J, the gap between germline ends came to 16 bases. The CDR3 is 15 amino acids. The CDR3 DNA follows: TGCGCCAGCAGCTCCGACAGATTGGGACTTTCACCCCTCCACTTT. Translating it yields CASSSDRLGLSPLHF. Together with reference TRBV5-1 and TRBJ1-6, the CDR3 gives the full variable domain: KAGVTQTPRYLIKTRGQQVTLSCSPISGHRSVSWYQQTPGQGLQFLFEYFSETQRNKGNFPGRFSGRQFSNSRSEMNVSTLELGDSALYLCASSSDRLGLSPLHFGNGTRLTVT.

The gene calls are TRBV7-9 and TRBJ1-1; tentatively, D is TRBD1 (6 bases). With 0 bases removed from V and 5 bases from J, the gap between germline ends came to 13 bases. Germline V CDR1 and CDR2: SEHNR, FQNEAQ (reference sequence). The CDR3 extends over 15 amino acids. CDR3 sequence: CASSLAIRGGTEAFF. CDR3 sequence (DNA): TGTGCCAGCAGCTTAGCCATACGAGGGGGAACTGAAGCTTTCTTT. Drawing the rest from reference TRBV7-9 and TRBJ1-1, the complete variable domain is DTGVSQNPRHKITKRGQNVTFRCDPISEHNRLYWYRQTLGQGPEFLTYFQNEAQLEKSRLLSDRFSAERPKGSFSTLEIQRTEQGDSAMYLCASSLAIRGGTEAFFGQGTRLTVV.

The chain is built from TRBV13 and TRBJ1-4, with D unresolved. The CDR3 length is 14 residues. V was pared by 3 bases and J by 8 bases, with 13 bases between. Germline CDR1 PRHDT, CDR2 FYEKMQ (reference sequence). Here the CDR3 DNA reads TGTGCCAGCAGCTTTCGGTCGACGGGGGAAAAACTGTTTTTT. Its translation: CASSFRSTGEKLFF.

The J gene is TRBJ1-2, the V gene TRBV27, with 9 bases that match TRBD1. CDR1 is MNHEY and CDR2 is SMNVEV in the germline V gene (reference sequence). This CDR3 region has 14 residues. V dropped 5 bases and J dropped 3; count of bases not matched to a gene: 4. The CDR3 loop is CASSRDRVYYGYTF. The CDR3 bases are TGTGCCAGCAGTAGGGACAGGGTGTACTATGGCTACACCTTC.

A few counts support this clone. The chain carries TRBV2 and TRBJ2-3, with D possibly matching TRBD2 (5 bases). The V and J ends lost 8 bases and 4 bases respectively, with 13 bases between them. This CDR3 has 13 residues. Germline V gives CDR1 SNHLY, CDR2 FYNNEI. CDR3 in DNA: TGTGCCAGCGAGGGAATTCTGCCAGATACGCAGTATTTT. It translates to CASEGILPDTQYF.

This rearrangement joins TRBV25-1 to TRBJ1-2; 12 bases fit TRBD1. CDR3 length: 16 residues. From germline, CDR1 is MGHDK and CDR2 SYGVNS. The junction had 3 bases not matched to a gene; V was cut back by 3 bases and J by 1 base. The CDR3, as DNA: TGTGCCAGCAGTGAGGGACAGGGGGCTATTAACTATGGCTACACCTTC. Its translation: CASSEGQGAINYGYTF.

This chain connects TRBV15 to TRBJ2-1, with 10 bases aligning to TRBD2. CDR3 length: 16 amino acids. CDR1 and CDR2 from the germline V gene are LNHNV and YYDKDF (reference sequence). Germline trimming cut 0 bases from V and 4 bases from J; bases unmatched to any gene: 3. CDR3 residues: CATSRDLAGEYNEQFF. The DNA for the CDR3 is TGTGCCACCAGCAGAGATCTAGCGGGGGAATACAATGAGCAGTTCTTC.

The V and J genes are TRBV6-5 and TRBJ1-2; 7 bases are shared with TRBD1. J was trimmed by 4 bases and V by 6 bases; bases with no gene match: 11. The CDR3 has 15 residues. Germline CDR1 and CDR2: MNHEY and SVGAGI. Here the CDR3 reads CASSPTGNGGYGYTF. As DNA, the CDR3 is TGTGCCAGCAGCCCGACAGGGAATGGGGGCTATGGCTACACCTTC.